This T cell receptor (beta chain) derives from a study of metastatic and nonmetastatic thyroid tumors. Study background: Patients with malignant and benign thyroid disease provided blood and tumor or nodule tissue, whose repertoires were compared. Findings and caveats of the study: Malignant thyroid tumors reportedly exceeded benign nodules significantly in TCR beta diversity, with the difference appearing in blood and tumor.

Among the patients, none had received any treatment before thyroid surgery. Notes on this clone: What it binds is unknown.

Germline V gene sequence: CDR1 SGHNT, CDR2 YENEEA. CDR3 length equals 15 residues. Germline trimming cut 5 bases from V and 1 base from J; bases unmatched to any gene: 8. As processed by the authors: A classifier for distant metastasis in papillary thyroid cancer was constructed using CDR3 differences observed across clinicopathological groups. TCRdb reassembled clones from the PCR reads with MiXCR. TCRdb, rather than the study authors, made the V and J calls. The table shows roughly 20,000 clones, with just over 35% occurring only once. Sequencing was carried out using tumor tissue. The chain employs TRBV11-3 and TRBJ2-7, with 7 bases fitting TRBD1. The clonotype comes from a female donor with papillary thyroid cancer or a benign thyroid nodule (not recorded which). Some clones in this sample may be carry-over from other donors' samples. The CDR3 loop is CASSVSRQGSYEQYF. CDR3 nucleotide sequence: TGTGCCAGCAGCGTATCCCGACAGGGTTCCTACGAGCAGTACTTC.